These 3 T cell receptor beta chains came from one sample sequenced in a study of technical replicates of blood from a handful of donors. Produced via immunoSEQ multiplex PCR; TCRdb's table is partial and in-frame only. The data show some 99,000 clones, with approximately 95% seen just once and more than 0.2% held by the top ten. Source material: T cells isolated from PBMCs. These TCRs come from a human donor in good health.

The CDR3 nucleotides are TGTGCCAGCAGTGACGCTAGCTCCTACAATGAGCAGTTCTTC. Translated, it gives CASSDASSYNEQFF. The chain is built from TRBV2 and TRBJ2-1; no reliable D call. Germline V gives CDR1 SNHLY, CDR2 FYNNEI. V was trimmed by 3 bases and J by 0 bases, leaving 6 bases between them. There are 14 residues in the CDR3.

CDR3 nucleotides: TGTGCCAGCAGCTTGAACGACAGGGGGCGCGTGGAGACCCAGTACTTC. Its protein is CASSLNDRGRVETQYF. The genes are TRBV7-6 and TRBJ2-5, with 10 bases lining up with TRBD1. The length of the CDR3 is 16 residues. Germline assignment: CDR1 SGHVS and CDR2 FNYEAQ. V shed 3 bases, J shed 5 bases, and the junction held 9 bases outside the gene matches.

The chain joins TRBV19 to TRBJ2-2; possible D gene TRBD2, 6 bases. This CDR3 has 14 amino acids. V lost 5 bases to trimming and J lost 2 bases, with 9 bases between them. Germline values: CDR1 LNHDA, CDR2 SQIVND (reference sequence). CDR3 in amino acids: CASSQGLNTGELFF. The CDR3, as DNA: TGTGCCAGTAGTCAGGGACTTAACACCGGGGAGCTGTTTTTT.